One sample yielded the 2 T cell receptor beta chains listed below, sequenced in a study of T cells in pancreatic ductal adenocarcinoma. No neoadjuvant therapy was given to the selected pancreatic ductal adenocarcinoma patients before their surgery. This table comes from immunoSEQ multiplex PCR, and its TCRdb copy is limited to in-frame clones, with some not included. The profile covers roughly 8,700 clones, with about nine tenths appearing a single time and approximately 3.1% taken by the ten largest. Sample: PBMCs. The receptors were sampled from a human donor with pancreatic ductal adenocarcinoma.

The genes are TRBV10-3 and TRBJ2-7; TRBD1 matches at 11 bases. Germline lookup yields CDR1 ENHRY and CDR2 SYGVKD. CDR3 size: 15 residues. The trim removed 6 bases at V and 1 base at J, leaving 5 bases unmatched. The CDR3 loop is CAIRGDRGSSYEQYF. CDR3 DNA sequence: TGTGCCATCAGGGGGGACAGGGGGAGTTCCTACGAGCAGTACTTC.

The CDR3, as DNA: TGCGCCAGCAGCTTTAGCGGGAGCGGTCTCACCGGGGAGCTGTTTTTT. Translated, it gives CASSFSGSGLTGELFF. The chain is built from TRBV5-1 and TRBJ2-2, with 9 bases lining up with TRBD2. Germline V gene data show CDR1 as SGHRS and CDR2 as YFSETQ. CDR3 length: 16 residues. Trimming at V came to 2 bases and at J to 4 bases, leaving 6 bases not matched to a gene.